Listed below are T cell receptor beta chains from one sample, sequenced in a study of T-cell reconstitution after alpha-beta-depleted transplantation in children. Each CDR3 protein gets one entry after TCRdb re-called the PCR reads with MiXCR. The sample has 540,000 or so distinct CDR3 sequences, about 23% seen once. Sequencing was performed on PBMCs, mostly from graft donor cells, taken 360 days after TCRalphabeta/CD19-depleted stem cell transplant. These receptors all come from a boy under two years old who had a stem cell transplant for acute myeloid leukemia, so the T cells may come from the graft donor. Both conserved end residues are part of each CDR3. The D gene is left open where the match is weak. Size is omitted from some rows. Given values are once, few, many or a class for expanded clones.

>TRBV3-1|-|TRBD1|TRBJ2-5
CASSQGYPQGMEQETQYF
TGTGCCAGCAGCCAAGGATACCCACAGGGGATGGAACAAGAGACCCAGTACTTC
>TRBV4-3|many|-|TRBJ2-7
CASSQGLDYEQYF
TGCGCCAGCAGCCAAGGACTGGACTACGAGCAGTACTTC
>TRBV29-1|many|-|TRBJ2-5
CSVRMGVETQYF
TGCAGCGTCCGGATGGGGGTAGAGACCCAGTACTTC
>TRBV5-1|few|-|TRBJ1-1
CASSLDSGNTEAFF
TGCGCCAGCAGCTTGGATTCCGGGAACACTGAAGCTTTCTTT
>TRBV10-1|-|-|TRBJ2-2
CASSRLGTGELFF
TGCGCCAGCAGTCGACTAGGAACCGGGGAGCTGTTTTTT
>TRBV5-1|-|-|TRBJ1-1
CASSQAGEAFF
TGCGCCAGCAGCCAAGCGGGCGAAGCTTTCTTT
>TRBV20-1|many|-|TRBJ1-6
CSARMEALHF
TGCAGTGCTAGAATGGAGGCTCTCCACTTT
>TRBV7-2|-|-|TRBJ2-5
CASSSRTGETQYF
TGTGCCAGCAGCTCCCGGACGGGAGAGACCCAGTACTTC
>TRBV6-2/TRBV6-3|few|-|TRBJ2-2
CASDTELSGELFF
TGTGCCAGCGACACAGAGCTTTCCGGGGAGCTGTTTTTT
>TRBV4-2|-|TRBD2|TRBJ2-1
CASSQGLAGLGEQFF
TGTGCCAGCAGCCAAGGACTAGCGGGCCTCGGTGAGCAGTTCTTC
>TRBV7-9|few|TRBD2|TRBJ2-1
CASTGPVAGRNEQFF
TGTGCCAGCACCGGACCCGTAGCGGGGAGGAATGAGCAGTTCTTC
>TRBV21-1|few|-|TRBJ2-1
CASRIGGPYNEQFF
TGTGCCAGCAGGATCGGGGGACCGTACAATGAGCAGTTCTTC
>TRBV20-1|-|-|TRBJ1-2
CSASRLGTDYGYTF
TGCAGTGCTAGTCGCCTCGGGACGGACTATGGCTACACCTTC
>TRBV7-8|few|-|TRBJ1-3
CASSFSIPGNTIYF
TGTGCCAGCAGCTTTTCTATCCCTGGAAACACCATATATTTT
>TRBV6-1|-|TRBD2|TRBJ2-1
CAILLAGPYNEQFF
TGTGCCATCCTACTAGCGGGACCCTACAATGAGCAGTTCTTC
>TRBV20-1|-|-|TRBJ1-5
CSARDLNQPQHF
TGCAGTGCTAGAGACCTCAATCAGCCCCAGCATTTT
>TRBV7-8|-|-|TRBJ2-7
CASSLSRAADEQYF
TGTGCCAGCAGCTTATCCCGGGCCGCGGACGAGCAGTACTTC
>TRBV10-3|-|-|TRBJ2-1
CAISEGGPYNEQFF
TGTGCCATCAGTGAGGGGGGGCCGTACAATGAGCAGTTCTTC
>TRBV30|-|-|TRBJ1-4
CAWSWSAEKLFF
TGTGCCTGGAGTTGGTCCGCTGAAAAACTGTTTTTT
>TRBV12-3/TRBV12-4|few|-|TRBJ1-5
CASSAFGNQPQHF
TGTGCCAGCAGTGCCTTTGGCAATCAGCCCCAGCATTTT
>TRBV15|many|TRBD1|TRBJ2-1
CATGGQGIQDEQFF
TGTGCCACCGGGGGACAGGGCATACAGGATGAGCAGTTCTTC
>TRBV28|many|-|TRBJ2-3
CASSRRPYTDTQYF
TGTGCCAGCAGCCGACGGCCGTACACAGATACGCAGTATTTT
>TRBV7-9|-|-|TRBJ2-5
CASSPANGGRYQETQYF
TGTGCCAGCAGCCCCGCGAACGGGGGCCGTTACCAAGAGACCCAGTACTTC
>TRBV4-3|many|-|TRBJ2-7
CASSQDSTASYEQYF
TGCGCCAGCAGCCAAGATTCGACGGCCTCCTACGAGCAGTACTTC
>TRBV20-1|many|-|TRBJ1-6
CSAGPSHF
TGCAGTGCCGGGCCCTCCCACTTT
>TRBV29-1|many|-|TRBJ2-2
CSVDLGQSTGELFF
TGCAGCGTTGACCTGGGCCAAAGCACCGGGGAGCTGTTTTTT
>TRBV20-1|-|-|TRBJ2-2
CSVHRNTGELFF
TGCAGTGTGCATCGGAACACCGGGGAGCTGTTTTTT
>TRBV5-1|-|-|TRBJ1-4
CASSLEGRGNEKLFF
TGCGCCAGCAGCTTGGAGGGACGGGGGAATGAAAAACTGTTTTTT
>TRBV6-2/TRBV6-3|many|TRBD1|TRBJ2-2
CASSYLETGSTGELFF
TGTGCCAGCAGTTACTTGGAGACAGGGAGCACCGGGGAGCTGTTTTTT
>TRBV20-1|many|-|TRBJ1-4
CSASLGGNEKLFF
TGCAGTGCTAGCCTCGGCGGTAATGAAAAACTGTTTTTT
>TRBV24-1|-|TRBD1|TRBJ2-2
CATSDLGQGASGELFF
TGTGCCACCAGTGATCTCGGACAGGGGGCCTCCGGGGAGCTGTTTTTT
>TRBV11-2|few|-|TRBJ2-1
CASSWVQGNPNEQFF
TGTGCCAGCAGCTGGGTTCAGGGGAATCCCAATGAGCAGTTCTTC
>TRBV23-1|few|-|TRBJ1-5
CASSQKGTDTIANQPQHF
TGCGCCAGCAGTCAGAAGGGGACGGACACTATAGCAAATCAGCCCCAGCATTTT
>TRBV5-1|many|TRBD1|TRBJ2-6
CARTGTGFSGANVLTF
TGCGCCAGAACCGGGACAGGGTTCTCTGGGGCCAACGTCCTGACTTTC
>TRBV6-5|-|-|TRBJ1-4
CASSYSNYEKLFF
TGTGCCAGCAGTTACTCGAACTACGAAAAACTGTTTTTT
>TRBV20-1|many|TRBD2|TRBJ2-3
CSARGPAGNTDTQYF
TGCAGTGCTAGAGGGCCAGCGGGGAACACAGATACGCAGTATTTT
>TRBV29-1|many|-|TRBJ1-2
CSVELGTQYGYTF
TGCAGCGTTGAATTGGGGACGCAGTATGGCTACACCTTC
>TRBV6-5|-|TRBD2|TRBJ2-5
CASSYTSPGGGGTQYF
TGTGCCAGCAGTTATACGTCTCCGGGCGGGGGAGGAACCCAGTACTTC
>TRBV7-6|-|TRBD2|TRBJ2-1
CASSSSGEYNEQFF
TGTGCCAGCAGCTCGAGCGGGGAGTACAATGAGCAGTTCTTC
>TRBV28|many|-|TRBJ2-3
CALSSASVADTQYF
TGTGCCCTCAGTTCGGCTAGCGTGGCAGATACGCAGTATTTT
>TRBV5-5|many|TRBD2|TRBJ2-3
CASSLSSGGYTDTQYF
TGTGCCAGCAGCTTGTCTAGCGGGGGCTACACAGATACGCAGTATTTT
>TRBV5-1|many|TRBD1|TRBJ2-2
CASSPTGGSGELFF
TGCGCCAGCAGCCCGACAGGGGGCTCCGGGGAGCTGTTTTTT
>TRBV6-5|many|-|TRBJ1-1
CASRWARLGYTEAFF
TGTGCCAGCAGGTGGGCTCGGTTGGGGTACACTGAAGCTTTCTTT
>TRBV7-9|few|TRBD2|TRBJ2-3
CASSPSGGAGTDTQYF
TGTGCCAGCAGTCCTAGCGGGGGGGCCGGGACAGATACGCAGTATTTT
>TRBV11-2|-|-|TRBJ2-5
CASSLAPDSWKETQYF
TGTGCCAGCAGCTTAGCCCCGGACTCCTGGAAGGAGACCCAGTACTTC
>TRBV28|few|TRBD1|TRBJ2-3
CASSARTGLRRDTQYF
TGTGCCAGCAGTGCCCGGACAGGATTGCGTCGAGATACGCAGTATTTT
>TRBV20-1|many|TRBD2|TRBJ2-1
CSAGTLSGLYNEQFF
TGCAGTGCTGGAACCCTTAGCGGGCTTTACAATGAGCAGTTCTTC
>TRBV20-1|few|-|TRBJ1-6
CSAGDENSPLHF
TGCAGTGCAGGAGACGAGAATTCACCCCTCCACTTT
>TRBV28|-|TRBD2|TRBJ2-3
CASKASGDTDTQYF
TGTGCCAGCAAAGCTAGCGGGGATACAGATACGCAGTATTTT
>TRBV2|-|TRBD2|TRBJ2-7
CASSKTSGYYEQYF
TGTGCCAGCAGTAAGACTAGCGGTTACTACGAGCAGTACTTC